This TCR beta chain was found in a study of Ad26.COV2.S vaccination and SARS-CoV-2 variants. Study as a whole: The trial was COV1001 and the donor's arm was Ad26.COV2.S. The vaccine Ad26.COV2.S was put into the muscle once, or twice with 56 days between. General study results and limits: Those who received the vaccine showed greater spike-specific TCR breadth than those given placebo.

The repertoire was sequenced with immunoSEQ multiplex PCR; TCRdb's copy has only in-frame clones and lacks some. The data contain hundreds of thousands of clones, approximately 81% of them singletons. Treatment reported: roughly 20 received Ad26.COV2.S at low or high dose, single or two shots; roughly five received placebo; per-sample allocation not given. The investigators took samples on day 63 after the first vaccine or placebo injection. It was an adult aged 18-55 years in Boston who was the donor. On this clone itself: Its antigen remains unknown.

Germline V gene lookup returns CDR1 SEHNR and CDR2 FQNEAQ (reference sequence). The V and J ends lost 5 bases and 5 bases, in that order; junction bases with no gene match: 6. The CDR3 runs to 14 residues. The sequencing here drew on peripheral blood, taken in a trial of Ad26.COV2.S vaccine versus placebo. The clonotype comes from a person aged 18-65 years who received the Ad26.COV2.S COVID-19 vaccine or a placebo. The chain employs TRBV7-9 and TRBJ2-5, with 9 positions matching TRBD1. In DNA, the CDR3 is TGTGCCAGCAGCCTGGGGACAGGGATTGAGACCCAGTACTTC. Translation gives CASSLGTGIETQYF.